The 7 T cell receptor beta chains reported below all come from one sample, sequenced in a study of CD8 T cells in Susac syndrome. The RNA, 0.5 to 1 ug, was put through reverse transcription using random hexamers. TCRdb analysed the immunoSEQ multiplex PCR reads with MiXCR anew, one entry per CDR3 protein. The table includes 100,000 to 150,000 distinct CDR3 sequences, about 93% detected once. The sample comprised CD4+ T cells from PBMCs. The source is a human donor in good health.

V is TRBV12-3 or TRBV12-4 and J is TRBJ2-7; 7 nucleotides agree with TRBD1. The CDR3 consists of 13 residues. V was pared by 2 bases and J by 3 bases, with 1 base of the junction left unmatched. The CDR3 coding sequence is TGTGCCAGCAGTTTAAACAGGGGCTACGAGCAGTACTTC. This encodes CASSLNRGYEQYF.

J is TRBJ2-7 and V is TRBV4-2; 8 bases align to TRBD2. V shed 3 bases and J 2 bases; nucleotides not matched to a gene: 6. Looked up from germline, CDR1 is LGHNA and CDR2 is YNFKEQ. The CDR3 covers 15 residues. CDR3 residues: CASSHQAGEAYEQYF. In DNA, the CDR3 is TGTGCCAGCAGCCACCAAGCGGGAGAGGCCTACGAGCAGTACTTC.

The J gene is TRBJ2-1, the V gene TRBV6-5; TRBD1 or TRBD2 may be the D gene (5 bases each). Trimming shortened V by 1 base and J by 2 bases, and 9 bases separated the two germline ends. Germline CDR1 reads MNHEY; CDR2 reads SVGAGI. There are 15 residues in the CDR3. The CDR3 DNA follows: TGTGCCAGCAGTTACTTGTCGGGACCCTACAATGAGCAGTTCTTC. Protein product: CASSYLSGPYNEQFF.

V and J are TRBV20-1 and TRBJ2-7, with TRBD1 identical over 11 bases. V dropped 5 bases and J dropped 3; count of bases not matched to a gene: 12. Per germline, CDR1 DFQATT and CDR2 SNEGSKA (reference sequence). CDR3 length: 16 amino acids. CDR3 loop: CSARYLDRGLGYEQYF. The CDR3 DNA reads TGCAGTGCTCGATACCTGGACAGGGGGCTTGGCTACGAGCAGTACTTC.

This chain connects TRBV3-1 to TRBJ1-1, with 8 bases identical to TRBD1. The CDR3 spans 15 residues. Germline values: CDR1 LGHDT, CDR2 YNNKEL (reference sequence). V gave up 5 bases and J gave up 4 bases; unmatched junction bases: 9. CDR3 amino acids: CASSSRGLLITEAFF. The CDR3 DNA reads as TGTGCCAGCAGCTCCAGGGGGCTATTGATCACTGAAGCTTTCTTT.

The V and J genes are TRBV20-1 and TRBJ2-1; TRBD2 matches 10 bases. The germline V gene encodes CDR1 DFQATT and CDR2 SNEGSKA (reference sequence). The CDR3 contains 20 residues. The trim removed 8 bases at V and 2 bases at J, leaving 24 bases unmatched. The CDR3 reads CSFAQRIIEREGPPYNEQFF. The CDR3 nucleotides read TGCAGTTTTGCACAGCGGATAATCGAGCGGGAGGGCCCTCCCTACAATGAGCAGTTCTTC.

The chain employs TRBV7-2 and TRBJ1-2, with TRBD1 matching over 9 bases. This CDR3 has 15 amino acids. After removal of 5 bases from V and 8 bases from J, the junction contained 12 bases not matched to a gene. Germline V lookup: CDR1 SGHTA, CDR2 FQGNSA. CDR3 coding DNA: TGTGCCAGCAGCACCCGGGACAGGGTACTTGGGGGCTACACCTTC. Amino acids: CASSTRDRVLGGYTF.